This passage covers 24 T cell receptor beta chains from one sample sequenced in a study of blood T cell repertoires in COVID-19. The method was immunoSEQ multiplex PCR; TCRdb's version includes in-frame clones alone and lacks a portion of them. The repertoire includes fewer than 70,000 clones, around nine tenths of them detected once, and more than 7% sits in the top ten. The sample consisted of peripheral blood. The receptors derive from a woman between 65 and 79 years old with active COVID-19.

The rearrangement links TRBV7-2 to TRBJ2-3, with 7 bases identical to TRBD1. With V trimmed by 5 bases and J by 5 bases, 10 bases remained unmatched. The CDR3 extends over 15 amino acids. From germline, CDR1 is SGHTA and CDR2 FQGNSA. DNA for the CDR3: TGTGCCAGCAGCGCGACAGGGTTCCGGGGAGATACGCAGTATTTT. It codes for CASSATGFRGDTQYF.

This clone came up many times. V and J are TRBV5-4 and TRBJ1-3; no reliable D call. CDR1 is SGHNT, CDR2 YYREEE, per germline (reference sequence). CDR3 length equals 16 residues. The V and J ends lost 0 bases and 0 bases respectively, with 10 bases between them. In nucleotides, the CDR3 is TGTGCCAGCAGCTTGGGAGGGATGGTCTCTGGAAACACCATATATTTT. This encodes CASSLGGMVSGNTIYF.

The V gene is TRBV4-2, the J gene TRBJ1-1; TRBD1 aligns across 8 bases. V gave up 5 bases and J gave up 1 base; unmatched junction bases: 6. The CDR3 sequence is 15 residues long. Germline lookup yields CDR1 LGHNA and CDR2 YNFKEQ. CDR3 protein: CASSGGDRGNTEAFF. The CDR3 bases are TGTGCCAGCAGCGGCGGAGACAGGGGGAACACTGAAGCTTTCTTT.

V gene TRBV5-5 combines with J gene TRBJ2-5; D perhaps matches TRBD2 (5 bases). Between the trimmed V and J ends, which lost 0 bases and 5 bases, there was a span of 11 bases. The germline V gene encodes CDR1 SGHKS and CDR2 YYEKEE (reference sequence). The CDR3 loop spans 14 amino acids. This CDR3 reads CASSLGVTGETQYF. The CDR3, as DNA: TGTGCCAGCAGCTTGGGTGTGACGGGGGAGACCCAGTACTTC.

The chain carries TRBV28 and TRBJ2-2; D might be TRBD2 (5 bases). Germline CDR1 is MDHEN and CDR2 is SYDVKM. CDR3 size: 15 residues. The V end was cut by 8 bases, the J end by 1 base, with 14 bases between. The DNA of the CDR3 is TGTGCCAGCGGCGAGCGGAACTTGAACACCGGGGAGCTGTTTTTT. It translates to CASGERNLNTGELFF. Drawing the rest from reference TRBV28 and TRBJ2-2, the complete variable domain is DVKVTQSSRYLVKRTGEKVFLECVQDMDHENMFWYRQDPGLGLRLIYFSYDVKMKEKGDIPEGYSVSREKKERFSLILESASTNQTSMYLCASGERNLNTGELFFGEGSRLTVL.

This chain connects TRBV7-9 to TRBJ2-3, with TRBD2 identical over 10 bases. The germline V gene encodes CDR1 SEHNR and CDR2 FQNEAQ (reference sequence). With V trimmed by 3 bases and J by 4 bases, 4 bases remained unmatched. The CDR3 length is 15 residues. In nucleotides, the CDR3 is TGTGCCAGCAGCTTCCCTCTAGCGGGAGCAGATACGCAGTATTTT. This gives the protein CASSFPLAGADTQYF. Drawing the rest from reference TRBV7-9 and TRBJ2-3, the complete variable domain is DTGVSQNPRHKITKRGQNVTFRCDPISEHNRLYWYRQTLGQGPEFLTYFQNEAQLEKSRLLSDRFSAERPKGSFSTLEIQRTEQGDSAMYLCASSFPLAGADTQYFGPGTRLTVL.

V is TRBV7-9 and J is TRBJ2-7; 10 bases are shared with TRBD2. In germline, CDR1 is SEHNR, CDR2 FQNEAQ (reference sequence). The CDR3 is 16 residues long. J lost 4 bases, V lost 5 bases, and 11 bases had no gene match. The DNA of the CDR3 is TGTGCCAGCAGCCCCGGGATAGCGGGAGGCCAATACGAGCAGTACTTC. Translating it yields CASSPGIAGGQYEQYF.

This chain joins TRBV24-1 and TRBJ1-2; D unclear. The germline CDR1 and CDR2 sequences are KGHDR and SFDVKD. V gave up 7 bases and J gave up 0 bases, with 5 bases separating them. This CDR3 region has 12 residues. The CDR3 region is CATRGPNYGYTF. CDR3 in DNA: TGTGCCACCAGGGGCCCTAACTATGGCTACACCTTC.

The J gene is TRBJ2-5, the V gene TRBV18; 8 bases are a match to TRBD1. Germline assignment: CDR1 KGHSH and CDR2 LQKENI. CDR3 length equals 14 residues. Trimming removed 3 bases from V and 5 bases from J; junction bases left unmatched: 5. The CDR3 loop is CASSPRGRMETQYF. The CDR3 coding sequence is TGTGCCAGCTCACCCAGGGGGCGCATGGAGACCCAGTACTTC.

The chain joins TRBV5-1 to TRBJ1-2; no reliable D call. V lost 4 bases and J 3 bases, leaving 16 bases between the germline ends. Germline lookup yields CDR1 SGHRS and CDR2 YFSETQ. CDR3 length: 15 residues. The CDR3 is CASSPRALTYYGYTF. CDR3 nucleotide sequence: TGCGCCAGCAGCCCGCGGGCCCTTACCTACTATGGCTACACCTTC.

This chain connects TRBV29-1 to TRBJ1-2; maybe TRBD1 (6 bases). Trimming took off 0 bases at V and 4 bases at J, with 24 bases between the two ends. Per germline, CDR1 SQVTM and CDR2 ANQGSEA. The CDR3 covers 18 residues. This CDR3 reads CSVEDLLGTKVLVYGYTF. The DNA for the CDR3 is TGCAGCGTTGAAGATCTTTTAGGGACAAAGGTTTTGGTCTATGGCTACACCTTC.

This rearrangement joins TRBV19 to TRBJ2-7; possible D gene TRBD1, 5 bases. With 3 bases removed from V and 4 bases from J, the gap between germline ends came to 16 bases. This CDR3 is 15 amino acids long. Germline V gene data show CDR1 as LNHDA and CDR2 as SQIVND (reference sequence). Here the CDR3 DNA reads TGTGCCAGTAGTATCAGGGTAGGCGGCGGTTACGAGCAGTACTTC. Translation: CASSIRVGGGYEQYF.

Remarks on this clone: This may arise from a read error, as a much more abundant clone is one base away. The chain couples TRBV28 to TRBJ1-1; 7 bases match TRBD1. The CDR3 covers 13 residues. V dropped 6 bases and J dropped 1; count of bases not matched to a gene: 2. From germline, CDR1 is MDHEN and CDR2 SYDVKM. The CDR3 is CASRGQPNTEAFF. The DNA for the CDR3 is TGTGCCAGCAGGGGACAGCCGAACACTGAAGCTTTCTTT.

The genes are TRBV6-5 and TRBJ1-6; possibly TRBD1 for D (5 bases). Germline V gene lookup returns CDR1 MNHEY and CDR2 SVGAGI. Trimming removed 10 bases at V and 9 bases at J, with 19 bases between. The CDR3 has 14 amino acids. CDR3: CATMNPGLGSPLHF. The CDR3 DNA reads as TGTGCCACCATGAACCCGGGACTTGGTTCACCCCTCCACTTT.

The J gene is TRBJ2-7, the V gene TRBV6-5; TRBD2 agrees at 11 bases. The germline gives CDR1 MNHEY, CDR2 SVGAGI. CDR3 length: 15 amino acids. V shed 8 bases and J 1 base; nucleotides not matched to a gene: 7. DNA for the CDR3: TGTGCCAGCTCAGGACTAGCGGGTGGATCCTACGAGCAGTACTTC. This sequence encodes CASSGLAGGSYEQYF.

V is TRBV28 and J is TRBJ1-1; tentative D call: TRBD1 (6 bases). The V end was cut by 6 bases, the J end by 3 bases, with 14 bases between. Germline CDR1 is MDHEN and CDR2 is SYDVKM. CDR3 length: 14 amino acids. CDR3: CASRVQGGDTEAFF. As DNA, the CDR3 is TGTGCCAGCAGGGTACAGGGTGGGGACACTGAAGCTTTCTTT.

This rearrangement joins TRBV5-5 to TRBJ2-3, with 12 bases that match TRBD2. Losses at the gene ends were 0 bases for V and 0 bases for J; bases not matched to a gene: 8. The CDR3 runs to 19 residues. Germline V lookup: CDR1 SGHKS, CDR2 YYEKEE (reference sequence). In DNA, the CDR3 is TGTGCCAGCAGCTTGGTACTAGCGGGAGGAGGGCCTAGCACAGATACGCAGTATTTT. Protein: CASSLVLAGGGPSTDTQYF.

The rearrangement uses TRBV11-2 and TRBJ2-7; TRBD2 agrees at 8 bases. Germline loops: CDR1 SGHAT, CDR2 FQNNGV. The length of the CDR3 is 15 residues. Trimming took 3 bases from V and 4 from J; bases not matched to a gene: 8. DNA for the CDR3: TGTGCCAGCAGCTTCAGCGGGAGTTGGGAATACGAGCAGTACTTC. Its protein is CASSFSGSWEYEQYF.

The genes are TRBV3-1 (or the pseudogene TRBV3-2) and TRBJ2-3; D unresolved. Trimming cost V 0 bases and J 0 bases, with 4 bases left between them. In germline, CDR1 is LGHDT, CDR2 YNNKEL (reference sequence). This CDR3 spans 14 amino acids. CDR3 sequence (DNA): TGTGCCAGCAGCCAAGATAGAAGCACAGATACGCAGTATTTT. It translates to CASSQDRSTDTQYF.

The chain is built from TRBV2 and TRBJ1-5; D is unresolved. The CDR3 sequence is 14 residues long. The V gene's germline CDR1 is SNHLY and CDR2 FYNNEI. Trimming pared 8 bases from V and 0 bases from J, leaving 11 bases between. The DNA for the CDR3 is TGTGCCAGCGCCGCAGAATATAGCAATCAGCCCCAGCATTTT. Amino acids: CASAAEYSNQPQHF.

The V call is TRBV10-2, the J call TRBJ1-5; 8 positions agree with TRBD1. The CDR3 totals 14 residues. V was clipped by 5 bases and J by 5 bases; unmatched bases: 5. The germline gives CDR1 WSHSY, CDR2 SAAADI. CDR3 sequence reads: CASSQGAQDQPQHF. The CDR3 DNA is TGCGCCAGCAGTCAGGGGGCGCAAGATCAGCCCCAGCATTTT.

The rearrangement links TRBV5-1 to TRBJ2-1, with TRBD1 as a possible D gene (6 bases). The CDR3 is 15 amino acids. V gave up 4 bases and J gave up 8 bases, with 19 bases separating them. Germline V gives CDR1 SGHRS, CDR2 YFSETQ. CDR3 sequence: CASSQDGQSVYEQFF. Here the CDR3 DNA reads TGCGCCAGCAGCCAGGACGGACAGTCAGTTTATGAGCAGTTCTTC.

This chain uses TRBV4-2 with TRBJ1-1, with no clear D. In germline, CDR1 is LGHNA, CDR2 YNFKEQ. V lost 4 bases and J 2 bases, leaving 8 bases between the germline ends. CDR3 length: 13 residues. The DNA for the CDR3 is TGTGCCAGCAGCCCCTCAGTAAACACTGAAGCTTTCTTT. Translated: CASSPSVNTEAFF.

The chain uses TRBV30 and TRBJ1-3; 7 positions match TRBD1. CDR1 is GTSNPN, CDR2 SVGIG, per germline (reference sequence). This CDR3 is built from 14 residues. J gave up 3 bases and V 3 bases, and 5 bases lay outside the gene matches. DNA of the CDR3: TGTGCCTGGAGGCCCCGGGACAGTGGAAACACCATATATTTT. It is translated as CAWRPRDSGNTIYF.